Each of the 15 T cell receptor beta chains below was sequenced from the same sample in a study of cytomegalovirus exposure and HLA in healthy donors. 60 Vbeta and 13 Jbeta primers were used in PCR. The assay was immunoSEQ multiplex PCR, and TCRdb's table has in-frame clones only and misses some. The sample consists of around 130,000 clones, more than 80% of them appearing once. The source material was PBMCs. The receptors shown here come from a man aged 35-49 years in good health and CMV-seronegative.

The CDR3 sequence is CASSEDRTTYNSPLHF. CDR3 coding DNA: TGTGCCAGCAGTGAAGACAGGACAACCTATAATTCACCCCTCCACTTT. The chain carries TRBV2 and TRBJ1-6; maybe TRBD1 (5 bases). The V gene's germline CDR1 is SNHLY and CDR2 FYNNEI. Trimming pared 1 base from V and 2 bases from J, leaving 9 bases between. The CDR3 loop spans 16 amino acids.

The J gene is TRBJ2-5, the V gene TRBV6-6, with 8 positions matching TRBD1. The CDR3 covers 13 residues. Looked up from germline, CDR1 is MNHNY and CDR2 is SVGAGI (reference sequence). V was pared by 5 bases and J by 5 bases, with 4 bases of the junction left unmatched. DNA for the CDR3: TGTGCCAGCAGTGGCAGGGGGCCGGAGACCCAGTACTTC. Amino acids: CASSGRGPETQYF.

The chain carries TRBV30 and TRBJ1-4; D remains unclear. The V and J ends lost 1 base and 0 bases respectively, with 9 bases between them. The CDR3 has 15 residues. The germline V gene has CDR1 GTSNPN and CDR2 SVGIG (reference sequence). CDR3 sequence: CAWSANSATNEKLFF. In DNA, the CDR3 is TGTGCCTGGAGTGCTAATAGTGCAACTAATGAAAAACTGTTTTTT.

In this sample, this clone turned up once. The gene calls are TRBV2 and TRBJ1-2, with 7 nucleotides matching TRBD1. Trimming removed 7 bases from V and 2 bases from J; junction bases left unmatched: 7. Germline-derived CDR1 and CDR2 are SNHLY and FYNNEI. The CDR3 has 14 residues. The CDR3 DNA reads TGTGCCAGCATGGAGGGGGCCGGGAACTATGGCTACACCTTC. Amino acid sequence: CASMEGAGNYGYTF.

CDR3 region: CASTVGQGAGEQYF. In DNA, the CDR3 is TGTGCCAGCACGGTGGGACAGGGGGCTGGAGAGCAGTACTTC. The chain combines TRBV28 with TRBJ2-7; 12 bases are a match to TRBD1. Germline lookup yields CDR1 MDHEN and CDR2 SYDVKM. The junction had 8 bases not matched to a gene; V was cut back by 7 bases and J by 7 bases. The CDR3 contains 14 residues.

This clone has just a few counts. The chain links TRBV7-8 to TRBJ2-1; the D gene is possibly TRBD2 (6 bases). V lost 3 bases and J 0 bases, leaving 9 bases between the germline ends. From germline, CDR1 is SGHVS and CDR2 FQNEAQ. The CDR3 spans 15 residues. The CDR3 region is CASSFLADSYNEQFF. Here the CDR3 DNA reads TGTGCCAGCAGCTTCTTAGCGGACTCCTACAATGAGCAGTTCTTC.

The V gene is TRBV5-4, the J gene TRBJ2-7, with a possible D match to TRBD2 (5 bases). This CDR3 is built from 14 residues. The ends were cut back, 0 bases at V and 3 bases at J, with 10 bases in the middle. CDR1 and CDR2 (germline): SGHNT, YYREEE (reference sequence). Here the CDR3 reads CASSLDSGNYEQYF. The CDR3 DNA follows: TGTGCCAGCAGCTTGGACAGCGGAAACTACGAGCAGTACTTC.

This clone has more than one count but fewer than ten. The rearrangement links TRBV9 to TRBJ1-1; D unresolved. The V and J ends lost 0 bases and 7 bases respectively, with 16 bases between them. The CDR3 has 15 residues. From germline, CDR1 is SGDLS and CDR2 YYNGEE. The CDR3 reads CASSVGSLGRSEAFF. The DNA for the CDR3 is TGTGCCAGCAGCGTAGGTAGTCTCGGTAGGAGTGAAGCTTTCTTT.

V gene TRBV6-1 combines with J gene TRBJ2-5, with a weak D call TRBD1 (6 bases). The J call may not be correct, given that the DNA end is closer to TRBJ2-7. This CDR3 region has 14 residues. Germline V gene lookup returns CDR1 MNHNS and CDR2 SASEGT. The CDR3: CASSAWTVPYEQYF. Written as DNA, the CDR3 is TGTGCCAGCAGTGCCTGGACAGTCCCCTACGAGCAGTACTTC.

The chain carries TRBV19 and TRBJ1-3; D is unclear. Germline CDR1 LNHDA, CDR2 SQIVND (reference sequence). The CDR3 sequence is 13 residues long. V was shortened by 7 bases and J by 1 base, with 8 bases between the two germline ends. The CDR3 DNA reads as TGTGCCAGTAACTTCATTTCTGGAAACACCATATATTTT. Encoded protein: CASNFISGNTIYF.

V is TRBV6-5 and J is TRBJ2-7; 10 positions agree with TRBD2. The CDR3 covers 14 residues. The germline V gene has CDR1 MNHEY and CDR2 SVGAGI. The ends lost 7 bases at V and 2 bases at J; junction bases unmatched: 5. CDR3 coding DNA: TGTGCCAGCAACCAGCGGGAGGGACCCTACGAGCAGTACTTC. It specifies CASNQREGPYEQYF.

A few counts support this clone. The rearrangement joins TRBV25-1 to TRBJ1-4; 8 nucleotides match TRBD1. V shed 4 bases, J shed 5 bases, and the junction held 9 bases outside the gene matches. Looked up from germline, CDR1 is MGHDK and CDR2 is SYGVNS. The CDR3 sequence is 16 residues long. The CDR3 DNA is TGTGCCAGCAGTGCCCCTCGACAGGGGTTAAATGAAAAACTGTTTTTT. Its translation: CASSAPRQGLNEKLFF.

The chain combines TRBV2 with TRBJ2-5; tentative D call: TRBD1 (6 bases). Between the trimmed V and J ends, which lost 8 bases and 4 bases, there was a span of 14 bases. CDR1 SNHLY and CDR2 FYNNEI come from the germline V gene. The CDR3 sequence is 13 residues long. The CDR3 sequence is CASGATGRETQYF. In DNA, the CDR3 is TGTGCCAGCGGGGCCACAGGGCGAGAGACCCAGTACTTC. The variable domain in full, with the rest retrieved from reference TRBV2 and TRBJ2-5, is EPEVTQTPSHQVTQMGQEVILRCVPISNHLYFYWYRQILGQKVEFLVSFYNNEISEKSEIFDDQFSVERPDGSNFTLKIRSTKLEDSAMYFCASGATGRETQYFGPGTRLLVL.

J is TRBJ2-7 and V is TRBV28; 7 bases are a match to TRBD2. V dropped 5 bases and J dropped 1; count of bases not matched to a gene: 8. The CDR3 covers 15 residues. Germline assignment: CDR1 MDHEN and CDR2 SYDVKM. The CDR3 region is CASSPLGLDSYEQYF. The CDR3 region has the DNA TGTGCCAGCAGTCCACTTGGACTAGATTCCTACGAGCAGTACTTC. Variable domain in full (rest from reference TRBV28 and TRBJ2-7): DVKVTQSSRYLVKRTGEKVFLECVQDMDHENMFWYRQDPGLGLRLIYFSYDVKMKEKGDIPEGYSVSREKKERFSLILESASTNQTSMYLCASSPLGLDSYEQYFGPGTRLTVT.

This chain uses TRBV27 with TRBJ2-3, with TRBD1 matching over 10 bases. CDR3 size: 15 residues. The J segment lost 2 bases and the V segment lost 5 bases, leaving 4 bases of the junction unmatched. Germline V gives CDR1 MNHEY, CDR2 SMNVEV (reference sequence). As DNA, the CDR3 is TGTGCCAGCAGTCTGACAGGGGGCAACACAGATACGCAGTATTTT. Translating gives CASSLTGGNTDTQYF.